Listed below are T cell receptor beta chains from one sample, sequenced in a study of blood T cells in healthy people across ages. TCRdb independently ran MiXCR on the 5' RACE reads; one entry per CDR3 protein. In the table there are around 710,000 distinct CDR3 sequences, more than 40% of which are singletons. Material for sequencing was blood. Every receptor here comes from a woman in her sixties in good health. The CDR3 runs from the conserved cysteine through the conserved F or W. Each record gives: V gene, J gene, D gene, clone size, CDR3 DNA, CDR3 protein. A D gene is named only where the DNA matches it firmly. Only some rows state a clone size, as once, few, many or a class for expanded clones.

v_call: TRBV7-3; j_call: TRBJ2-1; d_call: TRBD1; clone_size: many; cdr3_nt: TGTGCCAGCAGCCCCGACAGGGCTTACAACAATGAGCAGTTCTTC; cdr3_aa: CASSPDRAYNNEQFF
v_call: TRBV20-1; j_call: TRBJ1-5; d_call: TRBD1; clone_size: -; cdr3_nt: TGCAGTGCTAGAGATAGTTGGAGGGGGCAAGATCAGCCCCAGCATTTT; cdr3_aa: CSARDSWRGQDQPQHF
v_call: TRBV7-2; j_call: TRBJ2-7; d_call: -; clone_size: -; cdr3_nt: TGTGCCAGCAGCTTAACGCCCATGGGCAATTACGAGCAGTACTTC; cdr3_aa: CASSLTPMGNYEQYF
v_call: TRBV2; j_call: TRBJ2-7; d_call: -; clone_size: -; cdr3_nt: TGTGCCAGCAGTGAAGCTGCGGGCCAGGGATTGTGGGTTTCCTACGAGCAGTACTTC; cdr3_aa: CASSEAAGQGLWVSYEQYF
v_call: TRBV12-3/TRBV12-4; j_call: TRBJ1-2; d_call: -; clone_size: few; cdr3_nt: TGTGCCAGCCTCCCGTGGGCAGCAGCTAACTATGGCTACACCTTC; cdr3_aa: CASLPWAAANYGYTF
v_call: TRBV3-1; j_call: TRBJ2-7; d_call: TRBD1; clone_size: once; cdr3_nt: TGTGCCAGCAGCCCGGGACAGGACGGCGCCGAGCAGTACTTC; cdr3_aa: CASSPGQDGAEQYF
v_call: TRBV24-1; j_call: TRBJ2-3; d_call: TRBD2; clone_size: few; cdr3_nt: TGTGCCACCAGTGACAATAGCGGGAGCACAGATACGCAGTATTTT; cdr3_aa: CATSDNSGSTDTQYF
v_call: TRBV6-2/TRBV6-3; j_call: TRBJ1-1; d_call: -; clone_size: -; cdr3_nt: TGTGCCAGCAGTTTACCTGGGAACACTGAAGCTTTCTTT; cdr3_aa: CASSLPGNTEAFF
v_call: TRBV7-3; j_call: TRBJ2-1; d_call: TRBD2; clone_size: few; cdr3_nt: TGTGCCAGCAGCTTCCAACCGGGTGTGGGGACTAGCGGGAGAGGCGGCGGTGAGCAGTTCTTC; cdr3_aa: CASSFQPGVGTSGRGGGEQFF
v_call: TRBV3-1; j_call: TRBJ2-3; d_call: -; clone_size: -; cdr3_nt: TGTGCCAGCAGCCAAGACTCGGGACCGCCTATGAATACGCAGTATTTT; cdr3_aa: CASSQDSGPPMNTQYF
v_call: TRBV7-9; j_call: TRBJ1-6; d_call: -; clone_size: few; cdr3_nt: TGTGCCAGCAGTTACATCCCAGTGAATTCACCCCTCCACTTT; cdr3_aa: CASSYIPVNSPLHF
v_call: TRBV5-1; j_call: TRBJ1-1; d_call: -; clone_size: -; cdr3_nt: TGCGCCAGCCGCTCCGGGCGCCTCACGGACAACACTGAAGCTTTCTTT; cdr3_aa: CASRSGRLTDNTEAFF
v_call: TRBV6-4; j_call: TRBJ2-3; d_call: -; clone_size: many; cdr3_nt: TGTGCCAGCAGGCCGGGACACGACACAGATACGCAGTATTTT; cdr3_aa: CASRPGHDTDTQYF